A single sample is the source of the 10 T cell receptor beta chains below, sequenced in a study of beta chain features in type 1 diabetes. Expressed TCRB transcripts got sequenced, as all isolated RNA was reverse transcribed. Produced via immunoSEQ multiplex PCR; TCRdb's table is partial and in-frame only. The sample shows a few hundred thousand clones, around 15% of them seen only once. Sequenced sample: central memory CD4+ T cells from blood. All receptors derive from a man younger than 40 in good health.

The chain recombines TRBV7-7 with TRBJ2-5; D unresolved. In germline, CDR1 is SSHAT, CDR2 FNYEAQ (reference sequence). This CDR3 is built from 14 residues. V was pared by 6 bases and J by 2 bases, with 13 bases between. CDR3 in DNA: TGTGCCAGCAGTGAACGATGGCAGCAAGAGACCCAGTACTTC. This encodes CASSERWQQETQYF.

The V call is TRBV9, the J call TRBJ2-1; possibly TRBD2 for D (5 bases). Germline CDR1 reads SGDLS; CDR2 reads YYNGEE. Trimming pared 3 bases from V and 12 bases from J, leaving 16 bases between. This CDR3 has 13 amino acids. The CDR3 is CASSEGVQDGQFF. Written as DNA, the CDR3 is TGTGCCAGCAGCGAGGGAGTCCAGGATGGGCAGTTCTTC. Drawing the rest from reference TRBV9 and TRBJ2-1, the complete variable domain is DSGVTQTPKHLITATGQRVTLRCSPRSGDLSVYWYQQSLDQGLQFLIQYYNGEERAKGNILERFSAQQFPDLHSELNLSSLELGDSALYFCASSEGVQDGQFFGPGTRLTVL.

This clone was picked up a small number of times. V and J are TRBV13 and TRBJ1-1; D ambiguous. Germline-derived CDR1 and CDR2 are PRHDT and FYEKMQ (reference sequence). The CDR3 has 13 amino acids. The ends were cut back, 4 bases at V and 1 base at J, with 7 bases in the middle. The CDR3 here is CASSSVANTEAFF. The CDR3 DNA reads TGTGCCAGCAGCTCGGTAGCGAACACTGAAGCTTTCTTT.

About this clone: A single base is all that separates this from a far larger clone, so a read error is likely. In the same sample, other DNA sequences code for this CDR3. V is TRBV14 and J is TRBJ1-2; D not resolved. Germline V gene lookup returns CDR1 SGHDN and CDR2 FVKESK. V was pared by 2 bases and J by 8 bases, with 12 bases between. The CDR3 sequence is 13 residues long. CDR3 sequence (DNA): TGTGCCAGCAGCCAATCTCATTACTCCGGCTACACCTTC. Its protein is CASSQSHYSGYTF.

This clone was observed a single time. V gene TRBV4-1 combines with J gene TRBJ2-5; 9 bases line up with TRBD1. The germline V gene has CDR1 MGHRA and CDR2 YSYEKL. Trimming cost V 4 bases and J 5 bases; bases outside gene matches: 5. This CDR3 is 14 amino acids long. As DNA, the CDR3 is TGCGCCAGCAGCCTACAGGGGGCTAAGGAGACCCAGTACTTC. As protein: CASSLQGAKETQYF.

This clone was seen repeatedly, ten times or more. In DNA, the CDR3 is TGTGCCATCAGTGAGCTGCTGGGGAATGAGCAGTTCTTC. Amino acid sequence: CAISELLGNEQFF. The V call is TRBV10-3, the J call TRBJ2-1; D not resolved. The V end lost 2 bases, the J end lost 7 bases, and 9 bases lay between the germline ends. The length of the CDR3 is 13 residues. CDR1 is ENHRY, CDR2 SYGVKD, per germline.

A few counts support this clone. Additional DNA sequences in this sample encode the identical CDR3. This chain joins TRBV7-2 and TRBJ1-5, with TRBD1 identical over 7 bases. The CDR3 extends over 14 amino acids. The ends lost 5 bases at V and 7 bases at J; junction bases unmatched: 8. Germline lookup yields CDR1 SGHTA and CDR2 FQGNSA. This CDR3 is CASSPRQGRQPQHF. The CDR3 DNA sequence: TGTGCCAGCAGCCCTAGACAGGGTCGACAGCCCCAGCATTTT.

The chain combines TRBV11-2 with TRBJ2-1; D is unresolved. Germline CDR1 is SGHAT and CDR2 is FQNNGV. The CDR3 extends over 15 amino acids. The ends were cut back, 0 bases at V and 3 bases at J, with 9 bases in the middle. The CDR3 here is CASSLDYRDYNEQFF. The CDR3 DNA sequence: TGTGCCAGCAGCTTAGACTATAGGGACTACAATGAGCAGTTCTTC.

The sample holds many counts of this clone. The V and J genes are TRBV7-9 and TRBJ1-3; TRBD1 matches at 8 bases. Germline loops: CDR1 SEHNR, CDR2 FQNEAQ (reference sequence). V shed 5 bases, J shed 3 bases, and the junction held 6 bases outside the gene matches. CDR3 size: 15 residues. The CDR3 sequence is CASSPRTGLGNTIYF. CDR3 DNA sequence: TGTGCCAGCAGCCCGAGGACAGGGCTTGGAAACACCATATATTTT.

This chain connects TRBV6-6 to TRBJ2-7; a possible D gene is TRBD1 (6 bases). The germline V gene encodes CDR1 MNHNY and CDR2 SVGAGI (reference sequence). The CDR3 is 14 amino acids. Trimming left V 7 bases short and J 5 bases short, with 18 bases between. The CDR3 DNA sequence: TGTGCCAGCAATCTACAGGGAAGAGCGGACGAGCAGTACTTC. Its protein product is CASNLQGRADEQYF.